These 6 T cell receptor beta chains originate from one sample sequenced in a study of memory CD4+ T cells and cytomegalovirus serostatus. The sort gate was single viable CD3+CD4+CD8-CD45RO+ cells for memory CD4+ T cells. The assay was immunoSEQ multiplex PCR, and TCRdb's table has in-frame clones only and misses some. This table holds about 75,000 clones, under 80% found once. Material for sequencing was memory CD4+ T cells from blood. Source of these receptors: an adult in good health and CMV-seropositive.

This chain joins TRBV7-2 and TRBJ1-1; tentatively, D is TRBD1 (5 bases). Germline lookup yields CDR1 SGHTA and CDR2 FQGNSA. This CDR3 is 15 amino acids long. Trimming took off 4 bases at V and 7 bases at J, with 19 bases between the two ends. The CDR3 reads CASSWRGGEGDEAFF. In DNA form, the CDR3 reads TGTGCCAGCAGCTGGAGGGGCGGGGAAGGAGATGAAGCTTTCTTT.

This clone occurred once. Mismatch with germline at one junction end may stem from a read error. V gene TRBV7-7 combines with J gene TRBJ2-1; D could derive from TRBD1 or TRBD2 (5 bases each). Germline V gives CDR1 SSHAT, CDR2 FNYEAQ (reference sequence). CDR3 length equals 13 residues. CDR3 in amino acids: CASSREGTNEQFF. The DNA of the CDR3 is TGTGCTAGCAGCAGAGAAGGGACGAATGAGCAGTTCTTC.

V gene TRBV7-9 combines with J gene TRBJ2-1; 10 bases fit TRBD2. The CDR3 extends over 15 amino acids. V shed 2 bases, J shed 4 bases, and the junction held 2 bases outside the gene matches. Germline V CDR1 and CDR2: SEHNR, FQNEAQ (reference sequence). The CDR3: CASSLTSGTYNEQFF. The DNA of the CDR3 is TGTGCCAGCAGCTTAACTAGCGGGACTTACAATGAGCAGTTCTTC.

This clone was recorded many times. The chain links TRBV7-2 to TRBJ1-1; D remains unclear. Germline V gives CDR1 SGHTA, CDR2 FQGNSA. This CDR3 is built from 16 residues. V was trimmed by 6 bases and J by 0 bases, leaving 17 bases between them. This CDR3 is CASSSQPPLMNTEAFF. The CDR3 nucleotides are TGTGCCAGCAGTTCACAGCCGCCGTTAATGAACACTGAAGCTTTCTTT.

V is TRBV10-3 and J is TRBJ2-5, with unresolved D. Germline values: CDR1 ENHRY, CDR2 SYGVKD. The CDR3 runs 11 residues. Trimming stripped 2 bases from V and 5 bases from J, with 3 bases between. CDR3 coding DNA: TGTGCCATCAGTGAGGGTGAGACCCAGTACTTC. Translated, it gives CAISEGETQYF.

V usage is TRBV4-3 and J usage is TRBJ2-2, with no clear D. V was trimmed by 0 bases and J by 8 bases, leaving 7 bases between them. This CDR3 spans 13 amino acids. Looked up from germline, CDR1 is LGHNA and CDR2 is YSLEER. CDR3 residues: CASSQDHNGELFF. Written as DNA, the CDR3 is TGCGCCAGCAGCCAAGATCACAATGGGGAGCTGTTTTTT.